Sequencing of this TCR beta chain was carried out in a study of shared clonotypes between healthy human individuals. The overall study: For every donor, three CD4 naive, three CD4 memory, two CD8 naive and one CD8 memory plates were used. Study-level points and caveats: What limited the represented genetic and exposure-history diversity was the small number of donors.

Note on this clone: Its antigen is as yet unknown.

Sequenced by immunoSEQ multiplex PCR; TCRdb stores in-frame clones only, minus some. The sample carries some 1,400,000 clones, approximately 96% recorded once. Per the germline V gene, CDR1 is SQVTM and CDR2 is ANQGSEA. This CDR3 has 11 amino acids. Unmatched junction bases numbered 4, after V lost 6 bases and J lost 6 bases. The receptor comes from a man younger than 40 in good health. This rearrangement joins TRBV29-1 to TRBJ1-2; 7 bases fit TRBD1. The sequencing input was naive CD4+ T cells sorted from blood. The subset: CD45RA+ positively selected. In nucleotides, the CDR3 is TGCAGCGTAGCAGGGGGGGATGGCTACACCTTC. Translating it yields CSVAGGDGYTF.